Listed below are T cell receptor beta chains from one sample, sequenced in a study of blood T cell repertoires in COVID-19. Some clones are missing from TCRdb's copy, which holds only in-frame ones; the method was immunoSEQ multiplex PCR. The sample has 80,000 to 100,000 clones, about 85% seen once. Sequencing was done on a sample of peripheral blood. Source of these receptors: a man between 60 and 75 years old with acute or convalescent COVID-19. Each CDR3 is given with its conserved first and last residue. A D gene is named only where the DNA matches it firmly. A clone size is listed for some rows: how often the clone was seen (once, few, many), or a class if it is expanded.

>-|-|TRBJ1-1|TRBV18
CASSPAADTEAFF
TGTGCCAGCTCACCGGCGGCCGACACTGAAGCTTTCTTT
>TRBD1|-|TRBJ1-1|TRBV6-5
CASSTGTGDTEAFF
TGTGCCAGCAGCACCGGGACAGGGGACACTGAAGCTTTCTTT
>TRBD2|-|TRBJ2-1|TRBV4-1
CASSQEASGGYYNEQFF
TGCGCCAGCAGCCAAGAAGCCTCGGGGGGATATTACAATGAGCAGTTCTTC
>-|-|TRBJ1-5|TRBV27
CASSLVSGFSNQPQHF
TGTGCCAGCAGTTTGGTATCAGGGTTCTCCAATCAGCCCCAGCATTTT
>-|-|TRBJ1-2|TRBV3-1/TRBV3-2
CASSQEGHSFYGYTF
TGTGCCAGCAGCCAAGAGGGCCACTCATTTTATGGCTACACCTTC
>-|-|TRBJ2-7|TRBV9
CASSPREALSYEQYF
TGTGCCAGCAGCCCCCGGGAAGCTCTCTCCTACGAGCAGTACTTC
>TRBD1|-|TRBJ1-6|TRBV4-3
CASSQVDREGSPLHF
TGCGCCAGCAGCCAAGTGGACAGGGAGGGCTCACCCCTCCACTTT
>-|-|TRBJ1-4|TRBV5-5
CASSLARWNEKLFF
TGTGCCAGCAGCTTGGCCAGGTGGAATGAAAAACTGTTTTTT
>-|-|TRBJ2-1|TRBV24-1
CATSGRSGFGDNEQFF
TGTGCCACCAGTGGCCGCTCGGGGTTTGGCGACAATGAGCAGTTCTTC
>TRBD2|-|TRBJ2-3|TRBV4-1
CASSLRLAGITDTQYF
TGCGCCAGCAGCCTTCGACTAGCGGGGATCACAGATACGCAGTATTTT
>TRBD1|-|TRBJ1-1|TRBV4-2
CASSHGQGAGEAFF
TGTGCCAGCAGCCACGGACAGGGTGCGGGTGAAGCTTTCTTT
>-|-|TRBJ2-7|TRBV19
CASRRGLATREQYF
TGTGCCAGTCGACGCGGGCTAGCGACTCGCGAGCAGTACTTC
>TRBD1|-|TRBJ2-3|TRBV11-1
CASSLQGQGDTDTQYF
TGTGCCAGCAGCTTACAGGGACAGGGGGACACAGATACGCAGTATTTT
>TRBD2|-|TRBJ2-3|TRBV7-3
CASSRTSGGDTQYF
TGTGCCAGCAGCAGGACTAGCGGCGGGGATACGCAGTATTTT
>-|-|TRBJ1-1|TRBV29-1
CSFLGLLNTEAFF
TGCAGCTTCCTGGGACTCCTGAACACTGAAGCTTTCTTT
>-|-|TRBJ1-1|TRBV2
CASNPDRAVNTEAFF
TGTGCCAGCAATCCCGACCGAGCGGTGAACACTGAAGCTTTCTTT
>-|once|TRBJ2-3|TRBV7-9
CASSLDGKPTDTQYF
TGTGCCAGCAGCTTAGACGGGAAGCCCACAGATACGCAGTATTTT
>TRBD2|-|TRBJ2-7|TRBV7-9
CASGKREGLIYEQYF
TGTGCCAGCGGCAAGCGGGAGGGTTTAATCTACGAGCAGTACTTC
>-|-|TRBJ2-7|TRBV7-9
CASSLVAYEQYF
TGTGCCAGCAGCTTAGTCGCCTACGAGCAGTACTTC
>TRBD1|-|TRBJ2-3|TRBV7-2
CASSARGDRDTDTQYF
TGTGCCAGCAGCGCCCGGGGGGACAGGGACACAGATACGCAGTATTTT
>-|-|TRBJ1-5|TRBV6-5
CASSYSTASNQPQHF
TGTGCCAGCAGTTACTCGACAGCTAGCAATCAGCCCCAGCATTTT
>TRBD1|-|TRBJ2-7|TRBV4-3
CASSQRTGGSYEQYF
TGCGCCAGCAGCCAGCGGACAGGGGGCTCCTACGAGCAGTACTTC
>-|-|TRBJ2-3|TRBV7-2
CASSFMTSSDTQYF
TGTGCCAGCAGCTTCATGACTAGTTCCGATACGCAGTATTTT
>TRBD1|-|TRBJ2-1|TRBV16
CASSQSTATGGNEQFF
TGTGCCAGCAGCCAATCGACCGCGACAGGGGGGAATGAGCAGTTCTTC
>-|-|TRBJ2-3|TRBV7-2
CASSALGASTDTQYF
TGTGCCAGCAGCGCTCTTGGGGCTAGCACAGATACGCAGTATTTT
>TRBD1|-|TRBJ1-1|TRBV4-3
CASSQGSTGGYDTEAFF
TGCGCCAGCAGCCAAGGGTCGACAGGGGGTTATGACACTGAAGCTTTCTTT
>TRBD1|-|TRBJ1-6|TRBV10-3
CATANLTGTGFGSPLHF
TGTGCCACAGCGAATCTAACCGGGACAGGGTTCGGTTCACCCCTCCACTTT
>TRBD2|-|TRBJ2-1|TRBV2
CASRVTGTSVNEQFF
TGTGCCAGCAGGGTCACCGGGACTAGCGTGAATGAGCAGTTCTTC
>-|few|TRBJ1-3|TRBV18
CASSPEGRNTIYF
TGTGCCAGCTCACCGGAGGGCAGAAACACCATATATTTT
>TRBD1|-|TRBJ1-1|TRBV27
CASTPDRGGRANTEAFF
TGTGCCAGCACACCCGACAGGGGAGGTAGAGCGAACACTGAAGCTTTCTTT
>TRBD1|-|TRBJ1-4|TRBV28
CASSFQGVEEKLFF
TGTGCCAGCAGTTTTCAGGGGGTAGAAGAAAAACTGTTTTTT
>-|-|TRBJ1-1|TRBV11-2
CASSLGQENTEAFF
TGTGCCAGCAGCTTAGGACAGGAAAACACTGAAGCTTTCTTT
>TRBD1|-|TRBJ2-5|TRBV6-5
CASRLTGLQETQYF
TGTGCCAGCAGGCTGACAGGGCTTCAAGAGACCCAGTACTTC
>-|-|TRBJ1-1|TRBV20-1
CSAAQGNRAFF
TGCAGTGCTGCCCAGGGAAATCGGGCTTTCTTT
>TRBD1|-|TRBJ1-2|TRBV12-5
CASGLERTDRGIGYTF
TGTGCTAGTGGTTTGGAGCGAACCGACAGGGGAATCGGCTACACCTTC
>TRBD1|-|TRBJ2-3|TRBV19
CASSPRTGGDTQYF
TGTGCCAGTAGCCCCAGGACAGGGGGAGATACGCAGTATTTT
>-|-|TRBJ2-7|TRBV11-2
CASSLAGVGEQYF
TGTGCCAGCAGCTTAGCGGGGGTAGGCGAGCAGTACTTC
>-|-|TRBJ1-6|TRBV6-6
CASSYVQGRDSPLHF
TGTGCCAGCAGTTATGTCCAGGGAAGGGATTCACCCCTCCACTTT
>-|-|TRBJ1-1|TRBV18
CASSQTDGNTEAFF
TGTGCCAGCTCACAGACAGACGGGAACACTGAAGCTTTCTTT
>TRBD1|once|TRBJ1-5|TRBV19
CASETGQVNQPQHF
TGTGCCAGCGAGACGGGACAGGTAAATCAGCCCCAGCATTTT
>-|-|TRBJ1-2|TRBV6-1
CASSEAQIRYGYTF
TGTGCCAGCAGTGAAGCGCAGATCCGATATGGCTACACCTTC
>-|-|TRBJ1-2|TRBV4-1
CASSQTGTYGYTF
TGCGCCAGCAGCCAAACAGGGACCTATGGCTACACCTTC
>TRBD1|-|TRBJ2-7|TRBV11-3
CASSPGQGIYEQYF
TGTGCCAGCAGCCCCGGACAGGGGATCTACGAGCAGTACTTC
>TRBD2|-|TRBJ2-1|TRBV7-9
CASSLLAGVVYNEQFF
TGTGCCAGCAGCTTACTAGCGGGAGTGGTCTACAATGAGCAGTTCTTC
>TRBD2|-|TRBJ2-1|TRBV6-2/TRBV6-3
CASSFSTSSGNEQFF
TGTGCCAGCAGTTTCTCGACTAGCTCAGGCAATGAGCAGTTCTTC
>TRBD2|-|TRBJ2-7|TRBV28
CASSFPTKIAGEISGYEQYF
TGTGCCAGCAGTTTCCCAACGAAAATAGCGGGAGAGATAAGTGGCTACGAGCAGTACTTC
>-|-|TRBJ1-1|TRBV29-1
CSVGADSEAFF
TGCAGCGTCGGAGCGGACAGTGAAGCTTTCTTT
>-|many|TRBJ2-1|TRBV27
CASSFSGGIGEQFF
TGTGCCAGCAGTTTTAGCGGAGGGATCGGTGAGCAGTTCTTC
>-|-|TRBJ2-7|TRBV30
CAWSRDTSYEQYF
TGTGCCTGGAGCCGGGACACCTCCTACGAGCAGTACTTC
>-|-|TRBJ2-5|TRBV5-4
CASSPGRDQETQYF
TGTGCCAGCAGCCCTGGCAGGGACCAAGAGACCCAGTACTTC
>-|few|TRBJ2-1|TRBV18
CASSSMDTYNEQFF
TGTGCCAGCTCATCTATGGACACCTACAATGAGCAGTTCTTC
>-|few|TRBJ1-2|TRBV24-1
CATSDQIYGYTF
TGTGCCACCAGTGACCAAATCTATGGCTACACCTTC
>-|-|TRBJ2-7|TRBV15
CATSRDRRQDYEQYF
TGTGCCACCAGCAGAGATCGCAGACAGGACTACGAGCAGTACTTC
>-|-|TRBJ2-1|TRBV7-9
CASSPTGFGEQFF
TGTGCCAGCAGCCCAACAGGGTTTGGTGAGCAGTTCTTC
>-|-|TRBJ2-7|TRBV28
CASVLSGTISNEQYF
TGTGCCAGCGTTCTCTCCGGGACAATCTCTAACGAGCAGTACTTC
>-|-|TRBJ1-1|TRBV9
CASSPDPRRTEAFF
TGTGCCAGCAGCCCCGACCCCAGGAGGACTGAAGCTTTCTTT
>TRBD1|-|TRBJ1-5|TRBV18
CASSPLGTVNQPQHF
TGTGCCAGCTCACCCCTAGGGACAGTCAATCAGCCCCAGCATTTT
>-|-|TRBJ2-2|TRBV6-5
CASSYGTTGGELFF
TGTGCCAGCAGTTATGGGACAACGGGAGGGGAGCTGTTTTTT